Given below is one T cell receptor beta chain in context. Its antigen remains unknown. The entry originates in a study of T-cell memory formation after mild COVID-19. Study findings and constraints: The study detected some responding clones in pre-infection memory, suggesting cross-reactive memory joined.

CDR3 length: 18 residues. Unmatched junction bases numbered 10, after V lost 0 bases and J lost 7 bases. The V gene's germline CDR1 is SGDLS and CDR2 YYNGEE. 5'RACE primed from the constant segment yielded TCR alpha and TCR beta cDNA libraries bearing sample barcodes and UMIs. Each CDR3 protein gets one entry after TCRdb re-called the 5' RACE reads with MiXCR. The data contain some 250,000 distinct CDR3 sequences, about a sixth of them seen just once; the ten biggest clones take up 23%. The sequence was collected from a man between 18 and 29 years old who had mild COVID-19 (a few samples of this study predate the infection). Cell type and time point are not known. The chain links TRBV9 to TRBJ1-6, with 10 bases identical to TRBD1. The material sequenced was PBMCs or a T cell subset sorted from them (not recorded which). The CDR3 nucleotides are TGTGCCAGCAGCGTAGCTCGGGGGGACAGGGGATCGAATTCACCCCTCCACTTT. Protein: CASSVARGDRGSNSPLHF.